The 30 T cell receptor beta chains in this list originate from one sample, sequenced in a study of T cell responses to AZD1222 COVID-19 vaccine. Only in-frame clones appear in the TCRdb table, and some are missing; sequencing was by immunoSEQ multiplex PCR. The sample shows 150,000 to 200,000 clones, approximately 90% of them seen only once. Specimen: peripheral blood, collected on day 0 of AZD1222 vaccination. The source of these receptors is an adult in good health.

The DNA for the CDR3 is TGTGCCAGCAGCCAGGGAACTAGCGACAACAATGAGCAGTTCTTC. The encoded protein is CASSQGTSDNNEQFF. V usage is TRBV4-2 and J usage is TRBJ2-1; 7 bases match TRBD2. From germline, CDR1 is LGHNA and CDR2 YNFKEQ. The length of the CDR3 is 15 residues. Trimming removed 3 bases from V and 5 bases from J; junction bases left unmatched: 7.

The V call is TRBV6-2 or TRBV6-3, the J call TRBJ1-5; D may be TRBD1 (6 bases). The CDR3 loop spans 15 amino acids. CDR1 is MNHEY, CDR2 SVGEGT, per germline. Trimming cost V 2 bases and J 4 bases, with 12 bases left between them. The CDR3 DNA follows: TGTGCCAGCAGTTACCGCAGGGGCCCTAATCAGCCCCAGCATTTT. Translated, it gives CASSYRRGPNQPQHF.

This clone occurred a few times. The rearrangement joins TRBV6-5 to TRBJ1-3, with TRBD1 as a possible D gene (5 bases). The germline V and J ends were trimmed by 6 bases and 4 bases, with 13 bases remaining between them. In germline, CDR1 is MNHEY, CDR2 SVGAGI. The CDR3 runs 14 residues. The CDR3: CASREGTVGNTIYF. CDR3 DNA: TGTGCCAGCAGGGAGGGGACTGTCGGAAACACCATATATTTT.

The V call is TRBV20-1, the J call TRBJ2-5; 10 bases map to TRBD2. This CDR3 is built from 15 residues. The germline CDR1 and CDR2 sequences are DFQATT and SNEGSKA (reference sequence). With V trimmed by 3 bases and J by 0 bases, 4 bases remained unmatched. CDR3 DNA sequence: TGCAGTGCTAGTAGTAGCGGGGGGTACCAAGAGACCCAGTACTTC. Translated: CSASSSGGYQETQYF.

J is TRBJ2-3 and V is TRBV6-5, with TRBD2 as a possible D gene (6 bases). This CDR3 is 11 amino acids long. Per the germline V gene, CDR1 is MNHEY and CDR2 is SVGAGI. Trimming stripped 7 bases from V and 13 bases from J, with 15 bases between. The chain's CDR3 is CASTSSELKYF. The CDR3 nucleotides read TGTGCCAGCACCTCTAGCGAGCTAAAGTATTTT.

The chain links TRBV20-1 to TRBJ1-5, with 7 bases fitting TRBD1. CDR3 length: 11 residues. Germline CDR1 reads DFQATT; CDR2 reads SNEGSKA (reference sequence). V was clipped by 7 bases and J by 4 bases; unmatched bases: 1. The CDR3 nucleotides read TGCAGTGTACAGGGGAATCAGCCCCAGCATTTT. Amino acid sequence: CSVQGNQPQHF.

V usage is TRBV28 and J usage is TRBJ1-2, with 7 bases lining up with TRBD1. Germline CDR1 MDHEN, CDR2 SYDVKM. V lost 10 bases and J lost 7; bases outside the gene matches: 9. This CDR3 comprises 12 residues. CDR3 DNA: TGTGCCACCTCGACAGGGAGTTTTGGCTACACCTTC. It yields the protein CATSTGSFGYTF.

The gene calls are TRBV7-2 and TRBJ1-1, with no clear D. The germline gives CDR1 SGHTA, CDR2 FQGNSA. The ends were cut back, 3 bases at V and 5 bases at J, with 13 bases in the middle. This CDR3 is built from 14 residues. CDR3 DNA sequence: TGTGCCAGCAGCTTTGGTGGTTCATCTACTGAAGCTTTCTTT. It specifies CASSFGGSSTEAFF. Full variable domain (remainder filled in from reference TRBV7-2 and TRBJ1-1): GAGVSQSPSNKVTEKGKDVELRCDPISGHTALYWYRQSLGQGLEFLIYFQGNSAPDKSGLPSDRFSAERTGGSVSTLTIQRTQQEDSAVYLCASSFGGSSTEAFFGQGTRLTVV.

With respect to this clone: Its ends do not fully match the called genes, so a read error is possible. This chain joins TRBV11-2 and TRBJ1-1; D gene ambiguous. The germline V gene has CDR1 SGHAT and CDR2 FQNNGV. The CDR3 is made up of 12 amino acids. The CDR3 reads CASSLANTKVMF. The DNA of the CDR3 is TGTGCCAGCAGCTTAGCAAACACAAAGGTGATGTTT.

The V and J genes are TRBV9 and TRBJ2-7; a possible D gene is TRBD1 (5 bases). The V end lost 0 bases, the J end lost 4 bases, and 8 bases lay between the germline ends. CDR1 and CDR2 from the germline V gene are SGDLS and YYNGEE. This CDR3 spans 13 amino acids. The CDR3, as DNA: TGTGCCAGCAGCGTAGTGTCAGGGTACGAGCAGTACTTC. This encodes CASSVVSGYEQYF.

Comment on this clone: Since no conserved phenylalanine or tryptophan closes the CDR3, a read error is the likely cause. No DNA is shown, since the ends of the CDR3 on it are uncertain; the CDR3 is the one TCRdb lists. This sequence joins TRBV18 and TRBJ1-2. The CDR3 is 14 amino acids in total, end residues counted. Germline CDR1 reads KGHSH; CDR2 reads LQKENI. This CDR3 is CASSPRKDWGSSLG.

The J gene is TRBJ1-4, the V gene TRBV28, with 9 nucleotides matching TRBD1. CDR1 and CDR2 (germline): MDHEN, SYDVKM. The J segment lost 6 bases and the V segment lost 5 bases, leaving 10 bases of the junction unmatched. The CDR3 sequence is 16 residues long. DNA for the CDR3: TGTGCCAGCAGTATATACACAGGGGGCGCAGATGAAAAACTGTTTTTT. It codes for CASSIYTGGADEKLFF. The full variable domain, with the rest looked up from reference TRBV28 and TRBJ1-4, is DVKVTQSSRYLVKRTGEKVFLECVQDMDHENMFWYRQDPGLGLRLIYFSYDVKMKEKGDIPEGYSVSREKKERFSLILESASTNQTSMYLCASSIYTGGADEKLFFGSGTQLSVL.

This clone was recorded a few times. CDR3 sequence reads: CASSVQGASSYNEQFF. In nucleotides, the CDR3 is TGTGCCAGTAGTGTCCAGGGGGCTTCCTCCTACAATGAGCAGTTCTTC. This chain connects TRBV19 to TRBJ2-1; TRBD1 aligns across 8 bases. In germline, CDR1 is LNHDA, CDR2 SQIVND (reference sequence). This CDR3 spans 16 amino acids. V was clipped by 5 bases and J by 0 bases; unmatched bases: 6.

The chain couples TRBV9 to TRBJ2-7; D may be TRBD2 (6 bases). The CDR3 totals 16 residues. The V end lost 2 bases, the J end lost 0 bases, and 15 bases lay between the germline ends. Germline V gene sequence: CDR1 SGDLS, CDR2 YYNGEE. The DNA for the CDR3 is TGTGCCAGCAGCGTGGGGCCGGGGGTGAGCTCCTACGAGCAGTACTTC. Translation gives CASSVGPGVSSYEQYF.

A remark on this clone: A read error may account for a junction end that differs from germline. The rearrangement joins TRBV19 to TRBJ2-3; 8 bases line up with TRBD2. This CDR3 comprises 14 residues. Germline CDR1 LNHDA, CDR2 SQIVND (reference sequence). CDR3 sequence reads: CASRIAGRADTQYF. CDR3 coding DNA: TGTGCCAGTAGAATAGCGGGAAGGGCAGATACGCAGTATTTT. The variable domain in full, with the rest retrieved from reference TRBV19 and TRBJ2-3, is DGGITQSPKYLFRKEGQNVTLSCEQNLNHDAMYWYRQDPGQGLRLIYYSQIVNDFQKGDIAEGYSVSREKKESFPLTVTSAQKNPTAFYLCASRIAGRADTQYFGPGTRLTVL.

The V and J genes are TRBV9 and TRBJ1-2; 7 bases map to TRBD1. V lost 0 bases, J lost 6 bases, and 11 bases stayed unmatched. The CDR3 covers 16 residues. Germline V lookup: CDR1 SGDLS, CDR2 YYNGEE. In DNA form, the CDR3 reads TGTGCCAGCAGCGTAGCTTTAAGAGGGCAGGGGGATGGCTACACCTTC. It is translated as CASSVALRGQGDGYTF.

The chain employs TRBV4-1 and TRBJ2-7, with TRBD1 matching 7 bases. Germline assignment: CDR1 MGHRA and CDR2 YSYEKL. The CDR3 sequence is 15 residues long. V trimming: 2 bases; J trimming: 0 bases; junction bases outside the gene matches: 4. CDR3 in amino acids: CASSQPDRDSYEQYF. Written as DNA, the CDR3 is TGCGCCAGCAGCCAACCCGACAGGGACTCCTACGAGCAGTACTTC.

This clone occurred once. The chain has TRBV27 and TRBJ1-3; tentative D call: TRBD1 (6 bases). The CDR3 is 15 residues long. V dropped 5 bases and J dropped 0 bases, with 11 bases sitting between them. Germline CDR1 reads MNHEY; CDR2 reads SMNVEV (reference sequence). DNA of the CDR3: TGTGCCAGCAGTGATAACAGGGACTCTGGAAACACCATATATTTT. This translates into CASSDNRDSGNTIYF.

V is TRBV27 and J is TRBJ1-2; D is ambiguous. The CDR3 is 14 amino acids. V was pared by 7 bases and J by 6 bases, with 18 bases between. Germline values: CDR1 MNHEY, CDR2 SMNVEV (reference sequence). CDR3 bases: TGTGCCAGCAAATCCGAGGGCCGGCTGGATGGCTACACCTTC. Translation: CASKSEGRLDGYTF.

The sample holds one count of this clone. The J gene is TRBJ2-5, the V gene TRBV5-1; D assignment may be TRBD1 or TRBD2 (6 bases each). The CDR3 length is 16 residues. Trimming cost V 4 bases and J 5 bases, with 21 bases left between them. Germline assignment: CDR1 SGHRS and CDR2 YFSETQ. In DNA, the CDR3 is TGCGCCAGCAGCGAGACTCGGGGGCGGAGGTTGGAGACCCAGTACTTC. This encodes CASSETRGRRLETQYF.

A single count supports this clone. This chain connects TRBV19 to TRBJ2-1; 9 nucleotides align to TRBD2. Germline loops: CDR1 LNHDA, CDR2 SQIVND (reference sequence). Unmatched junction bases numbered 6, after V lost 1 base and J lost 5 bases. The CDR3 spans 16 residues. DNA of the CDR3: TGTGCCAGTAGTATAGTCGGGCTAGCGGGGAACAATGAGCAGTTCTTC. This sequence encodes CASSIVGLAGNNEQFF.

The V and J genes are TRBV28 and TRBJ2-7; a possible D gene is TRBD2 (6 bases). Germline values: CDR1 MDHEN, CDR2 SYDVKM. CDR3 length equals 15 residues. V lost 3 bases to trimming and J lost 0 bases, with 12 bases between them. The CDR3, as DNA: TGTGCCAGCAGTTTGGGGGGTTCAAGCTCCTACGAGCAGTACTTC. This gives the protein CASSLGGSSSYEQYF.

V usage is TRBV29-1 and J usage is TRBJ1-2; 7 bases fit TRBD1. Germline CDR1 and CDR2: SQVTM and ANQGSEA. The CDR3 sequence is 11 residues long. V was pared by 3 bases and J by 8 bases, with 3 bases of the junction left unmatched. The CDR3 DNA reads TGCAGCGTTGAGACAGGGTGGGGCTACACCTTC. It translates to CSVETGWGYTF.

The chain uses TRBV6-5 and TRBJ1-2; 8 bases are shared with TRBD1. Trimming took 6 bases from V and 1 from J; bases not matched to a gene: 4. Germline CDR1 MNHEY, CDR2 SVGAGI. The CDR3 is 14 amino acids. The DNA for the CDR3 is TGTGCCAGCAGCCTGGACAGGGATAACTATGGCTACACCTTC. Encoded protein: CASSLDRDNYGYTF.

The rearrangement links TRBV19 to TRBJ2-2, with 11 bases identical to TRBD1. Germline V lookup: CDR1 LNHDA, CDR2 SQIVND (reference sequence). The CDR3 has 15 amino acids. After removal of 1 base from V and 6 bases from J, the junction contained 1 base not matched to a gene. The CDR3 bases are TGTGCCAGTAGTATAGGGGGACAGGGGGCCGGGGAGCTGTTTTTT. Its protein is CASSIGGQGAGELFF.

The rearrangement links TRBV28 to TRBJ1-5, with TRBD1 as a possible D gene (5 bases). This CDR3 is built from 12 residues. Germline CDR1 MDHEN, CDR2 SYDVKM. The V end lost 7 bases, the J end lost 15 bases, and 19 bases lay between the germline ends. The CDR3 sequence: CASTPNRDPPHF. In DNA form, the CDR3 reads TGTGCCAGCACCCCCAACCGGGACCCTCCGCATTTT.

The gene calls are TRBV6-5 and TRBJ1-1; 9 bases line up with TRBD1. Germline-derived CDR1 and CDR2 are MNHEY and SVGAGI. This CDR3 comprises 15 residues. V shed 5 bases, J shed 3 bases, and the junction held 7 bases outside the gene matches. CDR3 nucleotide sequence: TGTGCCAGCAGTCCTCCGGGACAGGGCCACACTGAAGCTTTCTTT. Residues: CASSPPGQGHTEAFF.

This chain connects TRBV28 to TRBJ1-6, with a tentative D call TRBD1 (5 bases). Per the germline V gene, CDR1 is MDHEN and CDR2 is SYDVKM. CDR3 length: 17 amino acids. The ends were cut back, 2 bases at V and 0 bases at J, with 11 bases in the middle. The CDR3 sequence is CASSLGADSSYNSPLHF. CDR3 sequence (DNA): TGTGCCAGCAGTTTAGGGGCAGACAGCTCCTATAATTCACCCCTCCACTTT.

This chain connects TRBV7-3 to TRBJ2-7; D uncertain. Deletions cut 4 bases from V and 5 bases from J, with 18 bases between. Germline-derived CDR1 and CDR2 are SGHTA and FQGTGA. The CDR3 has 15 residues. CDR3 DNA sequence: TGTGCCAGCAGCTACTCGTCAACGATTCTCCACGAGCAGTACTTC. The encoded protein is CASSYSSTILHEQYF.

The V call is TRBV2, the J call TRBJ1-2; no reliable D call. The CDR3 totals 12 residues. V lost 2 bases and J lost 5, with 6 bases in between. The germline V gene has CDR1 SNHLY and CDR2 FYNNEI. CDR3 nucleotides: TGTGCCAGCAGTGAATCGGGATATGGCTACACCTTC. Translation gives CASSESGYGYTF. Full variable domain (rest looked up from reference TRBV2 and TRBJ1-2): EPEVTQTPSHQVTQMGQEVILRCVPISNHLYFYWYRQILGQKVEFLVSFYNNEISEKSEIFDDQFSVERPDGSNFTLKIRSTKLEDSAMYFCASSESGYGYTFGSGTRLTVV.